This T cell receptor (beta chain) was documented in a study of CD8 T cells in Susac syndrome. The CDR3 is 13 amino acids. The germline V gene encodes CDR1 DFQATT and CDR2 SNEGSKA (reference sequence). Trimming left V 2 bases short and J 6 bases short, with 14 bases between. It was with random hexamers that about 0.45 to 1 ug RNA was reverse transcribed. TCRdb analysed the immunoSEQ multiplex PCR reads with MiXCR anew, one entry per CDR3 protein. The profile covers about 150,000 distinct CDR3 sequences, with approximately 94% appearing a single time and around 0.21% taken by the ten largest. Sequenced input: CD8+ T cells from PBMCs. The chain has TRBV20-1 and TRBJ2-7; D could derive from TRBD1 or TRBD2 (5 bases each). This sequence originates from a human donor with multiple sclerosis. CDR3 sequence: CSARPRGQGEQYF. The CDR3 nucleotides are TGCAGTGCTAGACCCCGGGGCCAAGGCGAGCAGTACTTC.